This TCR beta chain comes out of a study of Tregs in tolerant kidney transplant recipients. Study at large: Related graft donors supplied nonmyeloablative bone marrow transplants, and mixed chimerism was transient. Findings and caveats of the study: Changing PCR primers prevented nucleotide comparison between some patients' samples. Biological reproducibility was not directly addressed in this study. Findings come from small patient numbers and require larger validation.

Sequenced by immunoSEQ multiplex PCR; TCRdb stores in-frame clones only, minus some. The listing contains roughly 53,000 clones. With regard to this clone: Its antigen is undetermined. The CDR3 goes on 3 residues after the read ends, and that part is filled in from the germline J gene.

The CDR3 is made up of 13 amino acids. Trimming removed 7 bases at V and 2 bases at J, with 9 bases between. V and J are TRBV23-1 and TRBJ1-5, with D hard to call. TRBV23-1 is classed as an ORF, of uncertain function. This specimen consisted of CD4+ T cells from blood, obtained before the transplant. The receptor was derived from a human donor who received a combined kidney and bone marrow transplant. The part of the CDR3 DNA that was read is TGCGCCAGCAAGTTTCAGGGCAATCAGCCC. Protein product: CASKFQGNQP. The CDR3 reads in full as CASKFQGNQPQHF.